This T cell receptor beta chain stems from a study of T cell repertoires in cytomegalovirus infection. Notes on this clonotype: Its antigen remains unknown.

Via MiXCR, TCRdb re-called the reads, giving one row per CDR3 protein. This sample carries approximately 910,000 distinct CDR3 sequences, approximately 31% of them seen once, and the ten largest clones take roughly 13%. This CDR3 spans 18 amino acids. Germline CDR1 is SGHKS and CDR2 is YYEKEE (reference sequence). The junction had 12 bases not matched to a gene; V was cut back by 4 bases and J by 2 bases. This clonotype originated in a human donor in good health (CMV status not recorded). Some clones in this sample may be carry-over from other donors' samples. The chain uses TRBV5-5 and TRBJ1-1; 12 bases are a match to TRBD1. The sample consisted of cultured CD8+ T cells from PBMCs, taken from culture after CMV antigen stimulation. The chain's CDR3 is CASSLSSGTGGFNTEAFF. CDR3 sequence (DNA): TGTGCCAGCAGCCTTAGTTCTGGGACAGGGGGCTTTAACACTGAAGCTTTCTTT.